This T cell receptor beta chain was identified in a study of T cell responses to AZD1222 COVID-19 vaccine. Regarding this clone: What it recognizes is unknown.

Study-wide results and limits: Spike-specific TCR breadth and depth went up after people got two AZD1222 doses. Baseline antibody screening turned up just a handful of seropositive AZD1222 recipients. Repertoires in all cases were sampled only once the peak T cell response had passed. A mostly white British donor set with more females was recruited, and clonal diversity was possibly underestimated.

With 5 bases clipped from V and 8 bases from J, the junction kept 6 bases outside the gene matches. The CDR3 spans 13 residues. Germline CDR1 and CDR2: SNHLY and FYNNEI. The protocol was immunoSEQ multiplex PCR, while the TCRdb copy is restricted to in-frame clones and leaves out a portion. The listing contains over 140,000 clones. This chain uses TRBV2 with TRBJ1-2; TRBD1 matches at 9 bases. This receptor was taken from an adult in good health. Sequencing was carried out using peripheral blood. This chain's CDR3 is CASSYTGGEGYTF. The CDR3 nucleotides are TGTGCCAGCAGTTATACAGGGGGCGAGGGCTACACCTTC.